A single sample is the source of the 18 T cell receptor beta chains below, sequenced in a study of read filtering for tumor transcriptome and immune sequencing. This library used roughly 0.4 ug RNA and molecular barcoded adaptors spanning alpha/delta and beta/gamma chains. TCRdb redid the calling of the reads with MiXCR, one entry per CDR3 protein. The data show 90,000 or so distinct CDR3 sequences, roughly 21% seen once. The specimen was a population of CD138-negative cells sorted from bone marrow. The receptors stem from a donor aged 40 or over with multiple myeloma.

This chain connects TRBV5-6 to TRBJ2-4; the D is unclear. The CDR3 totals 16 residues. With 2 bases removed from V and 0 bases from J, the gap between germline ends came to 12 bases. Germline-derived CDR1 and CDR2 are SGHDT and YYEEEE. CDR3 amino acids: CASSLSRQLAKNIQYF. The CDR3 DNA reads as TGTGCCAGCAGCTTATCGAGACAACTAGCCAAAAACATTCAGTACTTC.

There are many counts of this clonotype. The J gene is TRBJ2-7, the V gene TRBV11-2; TRBD1 agrees at 12 bases. CDR3 length: 15 amino acids. Germline values: CDR1 SGHAT, CDR2 FQNNGV. The trim removed 5 bases at V and 5 bases at J, leaving 7 bases unmatched. CDR3 nucleotides: TGTGCCAGCAGCCTCCGCGGGACAGGGGGCCACGAGCAGTACTTC. Its protein product is CASSLRGTGGHEQYF.

This clonotype was found a few times. The chain couples TRBV5-1 to TRBJ2-3; D unclear. Deletions cut 1 base from V and 2 bases from J, with 5 bases between. The CDR3 consists of 13 residues. CDR1 is SGHRS, CDR2 YFSETQ, per germline. The CDR3 region is CASSLQSTDTQYF. The CDR3 coding sequence is TGCGCCAGCAGCTTGCAGTCCACAGATACGCAGTATTTT.

This clonotype was counted a few times. J is TRBJ2-2 and V is TRBV2; D is uncertain. CDR1 and CDR2 from the germline V gene are SNHLY and FYNNEI. The CDR3 is 13 amino acids. V was cut by 0 bases and J by 8 bases, with 7 bases left in between. The CDR3 sequence is CASSEAGRGELFF. CDR3 nucleotides: TGTGCCAGCAGTGAAGCGGGCAGAGGGGAGCTGTTTTTT.

This clonotype appeared many times. The V and J genes are TRBV5-1 and TRBJ1-1; a possible D gene is TRBD1 (6 bases). CDR3 size: 15 residues. V lost 4 bases to trimming and J lost 1 base, with 14 bases between them. Germline V gene sequence: CDR1 SGHRS, CDR2 YFSETQ. The CDR3 reads CASSPTTGSNTEAFF. The CDR3, as DNA: TGCGCCAGCAGCCCTACGACAGGATCGAACACTGAAGCTTTCTTT.

This clonotype was seen many times. V is TRBV24-1 and J is TRBJ2-5; a possible D gene is TRBD2 (6 bases). CDR1 is KGHDR and CDR2 is SFDVKD in the germline V gene. Trimming removed 2 bases from V and 1 base from J, with 10 bases in between. CDR3 size: 15 residues. The CDR3 reads CATSDWRGRQETQYF. As DNA, the CDR3 is TGTGCCACCAGTGATTGGAGGGGTCGCCAAGAGACCCAGTACTTC.

This clonotype was observed at least ten times. V and J are TRBV12-3 or TRBV12-4 and TRBJ1-2; 8 positions agree with TRBD1. V trimming: 5 bases; J trimming: 3 bases; junction bases outside the gene matches: 5. The CDR3 loop spans 14 amino acids. This chain's CDR3 is CASSPTTGDYGYTF. The CDR3 DNA reads as TGTGCCAGCAGTCCGACGACAGGGGACTATGGCTACACCTTC.

This clonotype was seen ten or more times. This sequence joins TRBV13 and TRBJ2-5; weak D call: TRBD1 (5 bases). CDR1 is PRHDT, CDR2 FYEKMQ, per germline (reference sequence). CDR3 length: 14 residues. V was trimmed by 6 bases and J by 4 bases, leaving 15 bases between them. Here the CDR3 DNA reads TGTGCCAGCAGGCAGGTCAGGGCTGGAGAGACCCAGTACTTC. It translates to CASRQVRAGETQYF.

In this sample, this clonotype turned up many times. This sequence joins TRBV5-1 and TRBJ1-4; 7 bases match TRBD1. The ends lost 4 bases at V and 8 bases at J; junction bases unmatched: 8. Germline assignment: CDR1 SGHRS and CDR2 YFSETQ. The CDR3 extends over 14 amino acids. The CDR3 DNA is TGCGCCAGCAGCCCTCGACAGGGTGCAGAAAAACTGTTTTTT. Its protein is CASSPRQGAEKLFF.

This clonotype was counted many times. The chain recombines TRBV5-1 with TRBJ2-1; tentative D call: TRBD2 (6 bases). Germline V gene sequence: CDR1 SGHRS, CDR2 YFSETQ. The CDR3 has 13 amino acids. V dropped 7 bases and J dropped 6 bases, with 14 bases sitting between them. The CDR3 sequence: CASAGGRSNEQFF. CDR3 bases: TGCGCCAGCGCCGGGGGTCGTTCCAATGAGCAGTTCTTC.

This clonotype has at least ten counts. The chain couples TRBV20-1 to TRBJ2-3; 8 bases line up with TRBD2. Per the germline V gene, CDR1 is DFQATT and CDR2 is SNEGSKA (reference sequence). V was clipped by 5 bases and J by 7 bases; unmatched bases: 11. The CDR3 consists of 14 residues. CDR3 in DNA: TGCAGTGCTCCCGGAGTCCCTAGCGGGTATACGCAGTATTTT. It encodes CSAPGVPSGYTQYF.

This clonotype came up many times. This sequence joins TRBV6-2 or TRBV6-3 and TRBJ1-5; tentatively, D is TRBD1 (6 bases). Germline loops: CDR1 MNHEY, CDR2 SVGEGT. V was cut by 0 bases and J by 1 base, with 19 bases left in between. The CDR3 contains 19 residues. The CDR3 DNA follows: TGTGCCAGCAGTTACTCCCCAGGGGTGAATTCGATAAGCAATCAGCCCCAGCATTTT. This gives the protein CASSYSPGVNSISNQPQHF.

In its sample, this clonotype was seen many times. The chain carries TRBV9 and TRBJ2-2; possible D gene TRBD1, 6 bases. Germline CDR1 is SGDLS and CDR2 is YYNGEE. V was clipped by 4 bases and J by 2 bases, with 15 bases between them. This CDR3 region has 16 residues. This chain's CDR3 is CASSQFPGQNTGELFF. The DNA for the CDR3 is TGTGCCAGCAGCCAATTCCCGGGACAAAACACCGGGGAGCTGTTTTTT.

This clonotype was recorded at least ten times. This chain uses TRBV18 with TRBJ1-4; maybe TRBD1 (6 bases). The CDR3 totals 13 residues. The V and J ends lost 8 bases and 5 bases respectively, with 12 bases between them. The V gene's germline CDR1 is KGHSH and CDR2 LQKENI. CDR3 loop: CASQQGLNEKLFF. The CDR3 DNA reads as TGTGCCAGCCAACAGGGCCTGAATGAAAAACTGTTTTTT.

On this clonotype itself: A read error may be the cause here, since a much bigger clone is one base away. The chain joins TRBV28 to TRBJ2-7; D possibly uses TRBD1 or TRBD2 (5 bases each). The germline CDR1 and CDR2 sequences are MDHEN and SYDVKM. The CDR3 has 14 residues. Trimming stripped 7 bases from V and 6 bases from J, with 19 bases between. Written as DNA, the CDR3 is TGTGCCAGCACCATCGGGATGGGGCGCGTCGAGCAGTACTTC. It encodes CASTIGMGRVEQYF.

The chain couples TRBV27 to TRBJ2-7; the D gene is possibly TRBD1 (5 bases). CDR1 MNHEY and CDR2 SMNVEV come from the germline V gene (reference sequence). V lost 2 bases, J lost 2 bases, and 10 bases lay in between. CDR3 length: 14 residues. CDR3 sequence (DNA): TGTGCCAGCAGTTTAAGGGGCCTGACCTACGAGCAGTACTTC. Translation gives CASSLRGLTYEQYF.

This clonotype was found many times. The chain couples TRBV7-2 to TRBJ2-1; possible D gene TRBD1, 6 bases. The CDR3 runs to 15 residues. Germline loops: CDR1 SGHTA, CDR2 FQGNSA. Trimming removed 2 bases at V and 4 bases at J, with 12 bases between. CDR3 in DNA: TGTGCCAGCAGCTTACCGGGACACCGTTACAATGAGCAGTTCTTC. Residues: CASSLPGHRYNEQFF.

This clonotype was detected only once. A read error may be the cause here, since a much bigger clone is one base away. V and J are TRBV7-7 and TRBJ2-3; no clear D. Germline CDR1 SSHAT, CDR2 FNYEAQ (reference sequence). This CDR3 comprises 14 residues. The CDR3 sequence: CASSPGPFTDTQYF. For the CDR3, the DNA is TGTGCTAGCAGCCCAGGACCCTTCACAGATACGCAGTATTTT. Full variable domain (missing parts from reference TRBV7-7 and TRBJ2-3): GAGVSQSPRYKVTKRGQDVTLRCDPISSHATLYWYQQALGQGPEFLTYFNYEAQPDKSGLPSDRFSAERPEGSISTLTIQRTEQRDSAMYRCASSPGPFTDTQYFGPGTRLTVL.